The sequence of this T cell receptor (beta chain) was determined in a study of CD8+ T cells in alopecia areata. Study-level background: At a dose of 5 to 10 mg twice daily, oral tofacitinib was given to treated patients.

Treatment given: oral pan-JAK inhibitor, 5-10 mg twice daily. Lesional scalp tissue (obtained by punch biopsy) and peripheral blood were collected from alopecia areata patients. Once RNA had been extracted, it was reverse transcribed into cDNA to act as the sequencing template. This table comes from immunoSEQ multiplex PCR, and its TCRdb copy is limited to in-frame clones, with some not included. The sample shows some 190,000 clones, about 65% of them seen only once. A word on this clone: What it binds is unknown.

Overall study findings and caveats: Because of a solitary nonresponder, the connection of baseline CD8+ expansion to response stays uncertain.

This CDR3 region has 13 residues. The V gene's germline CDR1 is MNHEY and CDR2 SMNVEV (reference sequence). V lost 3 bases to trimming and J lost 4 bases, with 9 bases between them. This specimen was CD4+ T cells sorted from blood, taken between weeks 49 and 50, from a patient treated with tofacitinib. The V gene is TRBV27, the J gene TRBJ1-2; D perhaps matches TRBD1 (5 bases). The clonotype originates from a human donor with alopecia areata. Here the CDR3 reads CASSFSGLYGYTF. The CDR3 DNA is TGTGCCAGCAGTTTCTCAGGGCTCTATGGCTACACCTTC.